This TCR beta chain was observed in a study of T cells in Graves' hyperthyroidism and ophthalmopathy (dated by TCRdb to 2018 to 2020). General notes on the study: Peripheral blood samples were taken at initial diagnosis, before any treatment was given. To identify TCR V-J signatures that set the groups apart, the researchers used a discovery cohort of 100 patients, made up of some 41 with Graves' ophthalmopathy and some 56 with stable Graves' hyperthyroidism. Prospective prediction of ophthalmopathy was tested in an independent validation cohort of some 20 hyperthyroidism patients and approximately 17 patients who later progressed to ophthalmopathy. The 95 to 100 discovery patients were randomly split 7:3 into training and test sets. In about six Graves' hyperthyroidism patients, the study also compared T-cell repertoires from thyroid tissue with T-cell repertoires from blood. After sampling, hyperthyroidism patients received methimazole starting at 30 mg daily, and ophthalmopathy patients received high-dose intravenous methylprednisolone. The paper reports TCR Vbeta CDR3 sequencing of roughly 140 peripheral blood samples: around 45 ophthalmopathy, fewer than 80 hyperthyroidism and around 17 progressor patients.

On the study overall, not on this receptor specifically: No statistical method was used to fix the sample size in advance, and group allocation was not hidden from the investigators. In validation, the model predicted progression to ophthalmopathy a median of about 6 months before onset, with around 70% sensitivity and about 75% specificity. Most expanded thyroid clonotypes (frequency above 0.001) were also detected in blood, a finding suggesting that blood repertoires may reflect thyroid immune responses. In cross-validation, a model built on a 13 V-J signature told ophthalmopathy apart from stable hyperthyroidism with approximately 90% sensitivity and roughly 83% specificity, and in testing the same model reached 80%/75%.

Comment on this clonotype: Its antigen remains unidentified. No much larger clone exists at a distance of one base, and base qualities are not known.

Reading from cysteine to phenylalanine, the CDR3 counts 13 amino acids. Only the CDR3 region is kept as DNA, spanning 39 bases read in frame from base 1. V loses 0 bases of germline sequence and J loses 3 bases, and the interval between the two ends is 6 bases. Based on the germline V gene, the CDR1 and CDR2 sequences are SGDLS and YYNGEE. Amplification of TCR beta CDR3 regions was carried out from RNA transcripts. The TCR CDR3 was subjected to a first round of RT-PCR using the HTBI primer set and the Qiagen OneStep RT-PCR kit. The libraries were constructed in a second round of multiplex PCR and then size-selected and purified. Paired-end sequencing of the libraries was performed with 100 bp reads on an Illumina HiSeq2000. As for the authors' bioinformatics: SOAPnuke was used to process the raw data, removing reads that contained adapters or uncalled bases, had a mean Phred below 15, or lacked an exact match to the constant primer or identifier. COPE v1.2.5 was used to merge high-quality paired reads, and clonotypes were defined as unique nucleotide sequences. Clonotypes were aligned to IMGT TRBV, TRBD and TRBJ reference segments using MiTCR v1.1. Only V-J combinations with frequency above 0.0001, covering about 99% of repertoires, were analysed. The TCS score was defined as F50 (clonal expansion) divided by E x V (chaos), with BLOSUM62-based TCRdist calculated between CDR3 peptides within each V-J. Welch's t-statistics and random forest reduced just over 500 V-J features to about 13, which were used in a naive Bayes classifier (R e1071). TCRdb reran the public reads through fastp at Q25 and MiXCR, keeping productive beta chains. Rows matching on CDR3 protein sequence are summarized as one entry with the most common DNA and genes. These V and J calls derive from TCRdb rather than the authors' analysis. A total of hundreds of thousands of distinct CDR3 sequences appear in this sample, roughly 16% of them only once. The ten largest clones take up 3% to 4.5% of the sample.

Stable Graves' hyperthyroidism was defined as the absence of progression to ophthalmopathy over 18 months of follow-up. Hyperthyroidism patients were newly diagnosed, with disease duration under 2 months, and aged 18 to 65 years. Any patient with an uncontrolled infection, another autoimmune disease, pregnancy or lactation was excluded. Diagnoses relied on clinical symptoms, serum thyroxine and TRAb, thyroid ultrasound and orbital computed tomography. PBMCs were isolated from more than 9 ml of fresh peripheral blood by Ficoll-Paque density gradient centrifugation. Trizol reagent was used to extract total RNA, and RNA quality was then checked on an Agilent 2100 Bioanalyzer.

Sequencing was carried out using blood. The V and J segments used are TRBV9 and TRBJ2-5, with the D gene call left open. The TCR sequence derives from a woman aged 30 to 39 with Graves' hyperthyroidism. The CDR3 reads as follows: CASSVGSKETQYF. The sequenced DNA is TGTGCCAGCAGCGTAGGTAGCAAAGAGACCCAGTACTTC.